This T cell receptor (beta chain) originates from a study of cytomegalovirus exposure and HLA in healthy donors. Findings of the study overall: The authors enumerated over 150 TCR beta chains as linked to cytomegalovirus.

PCR involved 60 Vbeta and 13 Jbeta primers. The data were produced by immunoSEQ multiplex PCR, yet TCRdb's version contains in-frame clones alone and is incomplete. There are under 150,000 clones in the sample; 75% to 80% occur only once, and approximately 1.1% lies in the top ten. The CDR3 is 16 residues long. Trimming removed 0 bases at V and 8 bases at J, with 17 bases between. Germline CDR1 MNHNS, CDR2 SASEGT. As concerns this clone: Its antigen is unknown.

This TCR was sampled from a male donor in good health and CMV-seronegative. Sequenced: PBMCs. The chain uses TRBV6-1 and TRBJ1-5; D possibly corresponds to TRBD1 (5 bases). The CDR3 DNA reads as TGTGCCAGCAGTGAAGCGCTCGGGCAGGGATCTGAGCCCCAGCATTTT. Translating gives CASSEALGQGSEPQHF.